This T cell receptor beta chain was found in a study of T cell repertoires in cytomegalovirus infection. Across the study: Both recently identified HLA-C-restricted and well-studied HLA-B-restricted CMV epitopes were used in the study. Based on public TCR beta signatures, there were indications of CMV infection and of a matching HLA type.

TCRdb re-analysed the reads in MiXCR, keeping a single row per CDR3 protein. The sample lists about a million distinct CDR3 sequences; less than 35% were seen once. The table lists this clonotype with many counts. The antigen remains undetermined. Points from the study as a whole: In two of eight donors, the top clonotype was HLA-C-restricted CMV-specific.

The germline V gene has CDR1 SGHRS and CDR2 YFSETQ. This CDR3 comprises 16 residues. Trimming took 2 bases from V and 6 from J; bases not matched to a gene: 7. The starting material was cultured CD8+ T cells from PBMCs, obtained from culture after CMV antigen stimulation. This TCR was recovered from a human donor in good health (CMV status not recorded). Some clones in this sample may be carry-over from other donors' samples. The chain joins TRBV5-1 to TRBJ2-1; TRBD2 matches at 11 bases. The CDR3 sequence is CASSFTLAGGRNEQFF. CDR3 bases: TGCGCCAGCAGCTTTACCTTAGCGGGGGGGCGCAATGAGCAGTTCTTC. Using reference TRBV5-1 and TRBJ2-1 for the parts outside the CDR3, the full variable domain is KAGVTQTPRYLIKTRGQQVTLSCSPISGHRSVSWYQQTPGQGLQFLFEYFSETQRNKGNFPGRFSGRQFSNSRSEMNVSTLELGDSALYLCASSFTLAGGRNEQFFGPGTRLTVL.